A selection of T cell receptor beta chains follows, all from one sample in a study of shared clonotypes between healthy human individuals. Sequenced by immunoSEQ multiplex PCR; TCRdb stores in-frame clones only, minus some. The sample carries hundreds of thousands of clones, about 76% recorded once. What was sequenced was PBMCs. The receptors derive from a middle-aged woman in good health. Some clones in this sample may be carry-over from other donors' samples. Both conserved end residues are part of each CDR3. Each record gives: J gene, V gene, clone size, D gene, CDR3 protein, CDR3 DNA. A D gene is named only where the DNA matches it firmly. A clone size is listed for some rows: how often the clone was seen (once, few, many), or a class if it is expanded.

TRBJ2-3,TRBV19,once,.,CASSIADTQYF,TGTGCCAGTAGTATAGCAGATACGCAGTATTTT
TRBJ2-7,TRBV28,once,TRBD2,CASSWAAGVGYF,TGTGCCAGCAGTTGGGCCGCGGGAGTTGGATACTTC
TRBJ2-1,TRBV5-4,.,TRBD2,CASSLRTRYNEQFF,TGTGCCAGCAGCTTACGGACTAGGTACAATGAGCAGTTCTTC
TRBJ2-7,TRBV25-1,.,TRBD1,CASSNAGTGDYEQYF,TGTGCCAGCAGTAACGCCGGGACAGGGGACTACGAGCAGTACTTC
TRBJ2-1,TRBV7-2,.,.,CASSFSYEQFF,TGTGCCAGCAGCTTTAGCTATGAGCAGTTCTTC
TRBJ1-1,TRBV5-1,few,.,CASSLSWGSQGGYTEAFF,TGCGCCAGCAGCTTGTCATGGGGTTCGCAGGGAGGGTACACTGAAGCTTTCTTT
TRBJ2-5,TRBV4-3,.,.,CASSKNRRETQYF,TGCGCCAGCAGCAAAAACAGGCGGGAGACCCAGTACTTC
TRBJ1-2,TRBV7-2,once,.,CASSLAKRHGYTF,TGTGCCAGCAGCTTAGCGAAGCGGCACGGCTACACCTTC
TRBJ2-6,TRBV9,.,.,CASSVGWGTRYGANVLTF,TGTGCCAGCAGCGTAGGGTGGGGGACGAGGTATGGGGCCAACGTCCTGACTTTC
TRBJ2-2,TRBV7-3,once,.,CASSSSGNTGELFF,TGTGCCAGCAGCTCCTCGGGGAACACCGGGGAGCTGTTTTTT
TRBJ2-2,TRBV6-1,few,TRBD2,CASPGTSLRTGELFF,TGTGCCAGTCCCGGGACTAGCTTGAGAACCGGGGAGCTGTTTTTT
TRBJ1-5,TRBV28,.,TRBD1,CASSLGDRRASNQPQHF,TGTGCCAGCAGCCTGGGGGACAGGCGGGCGAGCAATCAGCCCCAGCATTTT
TRBJ2-3,TRBV11-2,.,.,CASSLAGLGTDTQYF,TGTGCCAGCAGCTTAGCGGGATTGGGCACAGATACGCAGTATTTT
TRBJ2-3,TRBV7-9,.,.,CASSSRDGPPDTQYF,TGTGCCAGCAGCTCCCGGGACGGCCCCCCAGATACGCAGTATTTT